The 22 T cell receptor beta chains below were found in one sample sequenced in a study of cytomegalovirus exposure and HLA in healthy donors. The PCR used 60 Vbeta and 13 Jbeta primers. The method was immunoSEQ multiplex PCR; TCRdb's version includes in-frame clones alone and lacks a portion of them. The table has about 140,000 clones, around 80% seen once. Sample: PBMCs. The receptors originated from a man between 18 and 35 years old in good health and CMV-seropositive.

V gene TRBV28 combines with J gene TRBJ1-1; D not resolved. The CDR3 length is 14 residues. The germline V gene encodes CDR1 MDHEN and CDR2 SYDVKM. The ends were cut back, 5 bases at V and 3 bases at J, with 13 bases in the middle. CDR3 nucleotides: TGTGCCAGCAGTCCTATCTTGTCGGACACTGAAGCTTTCTTT. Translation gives CASSPILSDTEAFF.

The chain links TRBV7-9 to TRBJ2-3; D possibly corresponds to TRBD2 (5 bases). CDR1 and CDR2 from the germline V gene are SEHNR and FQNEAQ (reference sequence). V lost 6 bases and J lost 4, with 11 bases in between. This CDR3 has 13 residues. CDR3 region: CASSPGWADTQYF. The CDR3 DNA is TGTGCCAGCAGTCCGGGATGGGCAGATACGCAGTATTTT.

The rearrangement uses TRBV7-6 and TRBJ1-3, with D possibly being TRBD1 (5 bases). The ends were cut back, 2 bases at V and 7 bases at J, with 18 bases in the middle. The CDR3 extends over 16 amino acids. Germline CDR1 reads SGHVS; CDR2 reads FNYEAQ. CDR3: CASSLFSMTGGNTIYF. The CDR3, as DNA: TGTGCCAGCAGCTTATTCAGCATGACGGGGGGGAACACCATATATTTT.

The CDR3 bases are TGTGCCAGCAGCTTAGGCAGGGATCAGCCCCAGCATTTT. Residues: CASSLGRDQPQHF. The chain joins TRBV7-2 to TRBJ1-5, with D possibly being TRBD1 (5 bases). V dropped 1 base and J dropped 5 bases, with 6 bases sitting between them. In germline, CDR1 is SGHTA, CDR2 FQGNSA. The CDR3 is 13 residues long.

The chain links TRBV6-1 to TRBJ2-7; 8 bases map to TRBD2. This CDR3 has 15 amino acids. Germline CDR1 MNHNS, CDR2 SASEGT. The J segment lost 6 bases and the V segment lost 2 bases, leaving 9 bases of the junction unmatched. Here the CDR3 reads CASSETQRELAEQYF. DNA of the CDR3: TGTGCCAGCAGTGAAACCCAGCGGGAGTTAGCCGAGCAGTACTTC.

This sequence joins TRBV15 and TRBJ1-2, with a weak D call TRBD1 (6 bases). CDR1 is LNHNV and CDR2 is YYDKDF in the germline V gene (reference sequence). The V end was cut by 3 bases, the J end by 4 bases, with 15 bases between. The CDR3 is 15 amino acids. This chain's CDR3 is CATSRGGAGAYGYTF. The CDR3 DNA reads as TGTGCCACCAGCAGGGGTGGGGCAGGGGCCTATGGCTACACCTTC.

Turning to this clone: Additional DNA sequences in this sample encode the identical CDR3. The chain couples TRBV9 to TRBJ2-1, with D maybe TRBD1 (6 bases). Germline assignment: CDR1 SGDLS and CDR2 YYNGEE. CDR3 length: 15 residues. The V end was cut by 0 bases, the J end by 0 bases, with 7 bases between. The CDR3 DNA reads TGTGCCAGCAGCGTAGGGGGGCTCTCCTACAATGAGCAGTTCTTC. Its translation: CASSVGGLSYNEQFF.

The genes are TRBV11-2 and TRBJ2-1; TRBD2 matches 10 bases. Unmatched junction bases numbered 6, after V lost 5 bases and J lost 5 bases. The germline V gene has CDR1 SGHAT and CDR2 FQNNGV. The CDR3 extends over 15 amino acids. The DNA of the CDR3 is TGTGCCAGCAGCCCGGGACTAGCGCCGAACAATGAGCAGTTCTTC. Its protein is CASSPGLAPNNEQFF.

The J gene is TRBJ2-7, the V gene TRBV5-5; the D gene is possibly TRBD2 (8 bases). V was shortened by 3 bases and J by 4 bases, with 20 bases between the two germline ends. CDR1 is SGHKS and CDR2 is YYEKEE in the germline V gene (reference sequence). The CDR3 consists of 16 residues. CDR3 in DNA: TGTGCCAGCAGCTCGCGGGGGGACAGTACTTTGTACGAGCAGTACTTC. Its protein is CASSSRGDSTLYEQYF.

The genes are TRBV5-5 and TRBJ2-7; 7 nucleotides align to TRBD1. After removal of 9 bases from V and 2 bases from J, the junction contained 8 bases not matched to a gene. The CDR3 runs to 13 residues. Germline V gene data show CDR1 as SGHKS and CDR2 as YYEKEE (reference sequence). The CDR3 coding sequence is TGTGCCACCTCCGGGACAGCCACCTACGAGCAGTACTTC. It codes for CATSGTATYEQYF.

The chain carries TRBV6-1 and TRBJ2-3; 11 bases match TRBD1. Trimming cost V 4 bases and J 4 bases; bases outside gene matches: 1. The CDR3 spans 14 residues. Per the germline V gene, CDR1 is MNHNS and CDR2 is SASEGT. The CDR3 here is CASSGTGGADTQYF. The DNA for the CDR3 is TGTGCCAGCAGTGGGACAGGGGGCGCAGATACGCAGTATTTT.

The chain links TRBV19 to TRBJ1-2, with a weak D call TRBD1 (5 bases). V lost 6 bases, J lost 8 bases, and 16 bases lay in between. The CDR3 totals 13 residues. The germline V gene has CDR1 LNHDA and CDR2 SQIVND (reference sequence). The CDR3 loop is CASSPQGGHGYTF. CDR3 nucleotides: TGTGCCAGTAGCCCGCAGGGAGGCCACGGCTACACCTTC.

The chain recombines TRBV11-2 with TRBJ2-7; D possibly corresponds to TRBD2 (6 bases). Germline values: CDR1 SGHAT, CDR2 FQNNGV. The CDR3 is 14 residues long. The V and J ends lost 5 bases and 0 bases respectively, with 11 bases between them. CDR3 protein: CASSRWDSSYEQYF. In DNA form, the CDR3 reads TGTGCCAGCAGCCGTTGGGACTCCTCCTACGAGCAGTACTTC. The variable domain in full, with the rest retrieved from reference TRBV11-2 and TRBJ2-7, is EAGVAQSPRYKIIEKRQSVAFWCNPISGHATLYWYQQILGQGPKLLIQFQNNGVVDDSQLPKDRFSAERLKGVDSTLKIQPAKLEDSAVYLCASSRWDSSYEQYFGPGTRLTVT.

CDR3 DNA sequence: TGTGCCAGCAGTCCCACTGGCGGGAGTGAGACCCAGTACTTC. Translating it yields CASSPTGGSETQYF. The chain has TRBV28 and TRBJ2-5; 7 positions agree with TRBD2. Unmatched junction bases numbered 8, after V lost 5 bases and J lost 5 bases. There are 14 residues in the CDR3. Germline V CDR1 and CDR2: MDHEN, SYDVKM.

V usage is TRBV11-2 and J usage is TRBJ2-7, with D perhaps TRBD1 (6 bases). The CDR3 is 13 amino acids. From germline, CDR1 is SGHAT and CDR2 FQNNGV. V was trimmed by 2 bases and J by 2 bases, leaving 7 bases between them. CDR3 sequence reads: CASSLTGPYEQYF. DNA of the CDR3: TGTGCCAGCAGCTTAACAGGGCCCTACGAGCAGTACTTC.

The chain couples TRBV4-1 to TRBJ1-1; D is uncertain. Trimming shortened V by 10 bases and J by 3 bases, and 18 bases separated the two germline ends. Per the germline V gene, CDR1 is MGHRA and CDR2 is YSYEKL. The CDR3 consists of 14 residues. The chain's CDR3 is CATRGVLKYTEAFF. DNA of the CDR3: TGCGCCACCCGCGGGGTTTTGAAGTACACTGAAGCTTTCTTT.

CDR3 residues: CASSLGDDSINYGYTF. The CDR3 nucleotides read TGCGCCAGCAGCTTGGGGGATGACAGCATCAACTATGGCTACACCTTC. The rearrangement joins TRBV5-1 to TRBJ1-2; possibly TRBD1 for D (5 bases). V was trimmed by 0 bases and J by 2 bases, leaving 14 bases between them. In germline, CDR1 is SGHRS, CDR2 YFSETQ. The CDR3 spans 16 residues.

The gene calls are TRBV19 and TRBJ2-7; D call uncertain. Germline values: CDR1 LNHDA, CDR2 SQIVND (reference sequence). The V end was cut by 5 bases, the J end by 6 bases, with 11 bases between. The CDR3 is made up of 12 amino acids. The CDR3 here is CASSSSGLEQYF. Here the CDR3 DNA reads TGTGCCAGTAGTTCTTCTGGCCTCGAGCAGTACTTC.

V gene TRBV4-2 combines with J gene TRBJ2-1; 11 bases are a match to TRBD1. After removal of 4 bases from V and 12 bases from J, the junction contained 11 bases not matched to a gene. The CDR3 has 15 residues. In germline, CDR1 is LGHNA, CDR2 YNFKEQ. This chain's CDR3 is CASSLLKGDRGGQFF. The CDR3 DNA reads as TGTGCCAGCAGCCTCCTTAAGGGGGACAGGGGGGGGCAGTTCTTC.

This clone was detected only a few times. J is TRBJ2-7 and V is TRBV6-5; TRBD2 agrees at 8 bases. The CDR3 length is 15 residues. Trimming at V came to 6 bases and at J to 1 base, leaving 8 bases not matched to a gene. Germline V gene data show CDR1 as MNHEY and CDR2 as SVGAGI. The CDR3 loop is CASRSEGLGSYEQYF. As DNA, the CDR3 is TGTGCCAGCAGATCGGAGGGACTAGGTTCCTACGAGCAGTACTTC.

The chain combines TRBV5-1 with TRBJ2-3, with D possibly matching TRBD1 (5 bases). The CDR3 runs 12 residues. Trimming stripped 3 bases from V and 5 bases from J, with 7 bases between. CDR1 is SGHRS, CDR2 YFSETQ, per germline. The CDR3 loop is CASSYGQDTQYF. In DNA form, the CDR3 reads TGCGCCAGCAGCTATGGACAAGATACGCAGTATTTT.

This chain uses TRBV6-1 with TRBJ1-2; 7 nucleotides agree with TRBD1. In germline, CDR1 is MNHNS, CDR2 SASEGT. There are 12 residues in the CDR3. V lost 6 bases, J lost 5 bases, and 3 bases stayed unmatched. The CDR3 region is CASRGQPYGYTF. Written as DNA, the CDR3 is TGTGCCAGCAGGGGACAGCCTTATGGCTACACCTTC.